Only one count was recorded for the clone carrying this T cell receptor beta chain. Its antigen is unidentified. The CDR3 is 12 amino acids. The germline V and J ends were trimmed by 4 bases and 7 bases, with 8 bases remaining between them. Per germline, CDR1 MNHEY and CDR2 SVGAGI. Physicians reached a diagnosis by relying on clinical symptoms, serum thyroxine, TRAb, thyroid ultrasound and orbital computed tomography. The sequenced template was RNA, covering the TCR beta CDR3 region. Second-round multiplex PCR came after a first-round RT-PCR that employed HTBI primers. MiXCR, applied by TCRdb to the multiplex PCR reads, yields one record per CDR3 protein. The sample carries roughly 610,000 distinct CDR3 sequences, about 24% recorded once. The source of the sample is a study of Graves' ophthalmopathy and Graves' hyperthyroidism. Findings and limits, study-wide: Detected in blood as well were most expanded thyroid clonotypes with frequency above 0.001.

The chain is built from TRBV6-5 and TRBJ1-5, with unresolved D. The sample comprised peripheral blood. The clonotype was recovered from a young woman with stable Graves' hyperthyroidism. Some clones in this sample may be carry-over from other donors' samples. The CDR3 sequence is CASSCGRQPQHF. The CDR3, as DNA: TGTGCCAGCAGTTGCGGGAGACAGCCCCAGCATTTT.